This entry concerns a single T cell receptor (beta chain). No antigen is known for it. Per-base quality was not reported, and no clone a single base away is much larger than it. Per the publication, the treatment or condition label means: some 20 received Ad26.COV2.S at low or high dose, single or two shots; 5 received placebo; per-sample allocation not given. For vaccine and placebo recipients, repertoires were sequenced using samples collected on day 63 after the first injection. Cohort 1b enrolled around 24 adults aged 18-55 years at a single site in Boston, USA, between 29 July and 7 August 2020. As a vaccine, Ad26.COV2.S was a replication-incompetent adenovirus type 26 vector that expressed a prefusion-stabilized SARS-CoV-2 spike protein derived from the original Wuhan strain. These data originate in a study of Ad26.COV2.S vaccination and SARS-CoV-2 variants (dated by TCRdb to the early 2020s). Background for the entire study: Donors in the vaccine arm were drawn from COV1001, a phase I-IIa trial of Ad26.COV2.S in healthy adults that was multicentre, randomized, double-blind and placebo-controlled. The TCR-sequenced set comprised roughly 30 samples: around 20 Ad26.COV2.S vaccine recipients, 5 placebo recipients and 8 SARS-CoV-2 convalescent individuals. Blinding of investigators to trial group allocation was maintained during experiments and outcome assessment. Ad26.COV2.S was administered intramuscularly at 5 x 10^10 or 1 x 10^11 viral particles, either as a single shot or as two shots given 56 days apart. Trial participants were randomized into five groups of five: low-dose or high-dose Ad26.COV2.S given once or twice, or placebo on both occasions. TCRbeta repertoire sequencing was used to assess the specificity and breadth of SARS-CoV-2-reactive T cell receptors after Ad26.COV2.S vaccination. Overall results and qualifications from the work: Non-spike TCR breadth was comparable between vaccine and placebo recipients, consistent with the vaccine containing only spike. The study was not powered for comparison of responses between vaccine doses or regimens. Substantial breadth of spike-specific CD8+ and CD4+ T cell responses was reported after vaccination. Higher spike-specific TCR breadth was observed in Ad26.COV2.S recipients than in placebo recipients (P = 0.0014). The authors noted that total T cell responses may have been underestimated by the TCR breadth and depth analyses.

The CDR3 runs 16 amino acids, cysteine and phenylalanine included. Of all the DNA, just the CDR3 is kept, 48 bases in frame from base 1. The trim is 3 bases for V and 0 bases for J, with a gap of 12 bases between the germline ends. CDR1 is given as SGDLS and CDR2 as YYNGEE, both from the germline V gene. The immunoSEQ Assay was used to sequence TCRbeta CDR3 regions. After extraction, genomic DNA underwent amplification by bias-controlled multiplex PCR, followed by high-throughput sequencing. For the original study's pipeline: To quantify the absolute abundance of every unique TCRbeta CDR3 region, sequences were collapsed and filtered. T cell fraction was estimated by normalizing TCRbeta template counts to usable DNA, which was measured by amplifying reference genes present in all nucleated cells. Repertoire TCRs were annotated as SARS-CoV-2-specific when V gene, CDR3 amino acid sequence and J gene were exactly matched to a known reactive TCR set. The reference SARS-CoV-2 TCR set was derived from MIRA and filtered for enrichment in COVID-19-positive ImmuneCODE repertoires, a step that removed public or cross-reactive TCRs. Based on the MIRA antigens, annotated TCRs were further analysed at the level of specific ORF or position within ORF. Depth was the summed frequency of annotated unique rearrangements, while breadth was defined as annotated unique rearrangements over total unique productive rearrangements. TCR breadth was compared between groups using two-sided Wilcoxon rank-sum tests. Drawn from immuneACCESS, this table holds only the in-frame rearrangements with V and J called that TCRdb kept. Clones are partly lost; checked studies trace under half to an unresolved V gene and leave the rest unexplained. The V and J calls and clone size come from that table; D and trimming were worked out from the DNA. Present in this sample are roughly 700,000 clones, about 90% of which were seen just once. Roughly 1.5% of the sample is in the top ten clones.

The sequence was collected from a person between 18 and 60 years old who received the Ad26.COV2.S COVID-19 vaccine or a placebo. The chain couples TRBV9 to TRBJ2-2, with the D gene uncertain. The sequencing here drew on peripheral blood, taken in a trial of Ad26.COV2.S vaccine versus placebo. CDR3 protein: CASSGVAFANTGELFF. The DNA is as follows: TGTGCCAGCAGCGGGGTGGCTTTCGCGAACACCGGGGAGCTGTTTTTT.